This T cell receptor beta chain was retrieved from a study of shared clonotypes between healthy human individuals. Of note for this clone: Additional DNA sequences in this sample encode the identical CDR3.

Splitting of each subset's genomic DNA was done evenly across several immunoSEQ plates. The method was immunoSEQ multiplex PCR; TCRdb's version includes in-frame clones alone and lacks a portion of them. The table includes approximately 650,000 clones, less than 97% detected once. The naive CD8 fraction comprised CD45RO-negative cells positively selected for CCR7 and excluded terminally differentiated effector memory CD45RA+ cells. Sequencing input: naive CD8+ T cells sorted from blood. The TCR was taken from a woman between 25 and 40 years old in good health.

The CDR3 here is CASSFSGYEQYF. CDR3 DNA: TGTGCCAGCAGTTTTTCGGGCTACGAGCAGTACTTC. This chain joins TRBV28 and TRBJ2-7, with D unclear. The V gene's germline CDR1 is MDHEN and CDR2 SYDVKM. Between the trimmed V and J ends, which lost 3 bases and 3 bases, there was a span of 6 bases. This CDR3 has 12 amino acids.